This is a list of T cell receptor beta chains from one sample in a study of T cells in tumors after PD-1 blockade. Sequenced by immunoSEQ multiplex PCR; TCRdb stores in-frame clones only, minus some. The sample yields tens of thousands of clones, around 72% seen once. The starting material was PBMCs, obtained after anti-PD-1 treatment. These receptors were collected from a human donor with basal cell carcinoma. Each CDR3 is given with its conserved first and last residue. D genes are given only for firm matches. Size is omitted from some rows. Given values are once, few, many or a class for expanded clones.

size	V	length	J	D	CDR3	DNA
NA	TRBV5-6	16	TRBJ1-2	TRBD1	CASSWDGQGKGYGYTF	TGTGCCAGCAGCTGGGACGGACAGGGGAAGGGCTATGGCTACACCTTC
medium-sized	TRBV29-1	14	TRBJ1-3	NA	CSVEGGELSDTIYF	TGCAGCGTTGAGGGAGGGGAGTTGTCGGACACCATATATTTT
NA	TRBV7-2	13	TRBJ2-7	NA	CASSLFLRREQYF	TGTGCCAGCAGCTTATTCCTAAGGAGGGAGCAGTACTTC
few	TRBV28	14	TRBJ1-5	NA	CASSSGHSNQPQHF	TGTGCCAGCAGTTCGGGCCATAGCAATCAGCCCCAGCATTTT
NA	TRBV24-1	15	TRBJ1-6	NA	CATSANQDYNSPLHF	TGTGCCACCAGTGCGAACCAGGATTATAATTCACCCCTCCACTTT
few	TRBV4-1	13	TRBJ2-7	NA	CASSLRQPYEQYF	TGCGCCAGCAGCTTACGACAGCCCTACGAGCAGTACTTC
NA	TRBV19	15	TRBJ2-1	TRBD1	CASSIRGQGYNEQFF	TGTGCCAGTAGTATTAGGGGACAGGGGTACAATGAGCAGTTCTTC
few	TRBV19	13	TRBJ2-1	NA	CASSPDLGNEQFF	TGTGCCAGTAGTCCAGACCTAGGCAATGAGCAGTTCTTC
NA	TRBV2	13	TRBJ1-6	NA	CASRGGKNSPLHF	TGTGCCAGCAGGGGGGGGAAGAATTCACCCCTCCACTTT
NA	TRBV3-1/TRBV3-2	19	TRBJ2-5	TRBD2	CASSQDRKGLAGYQETQYF	TGTGCCAGCAGCCAAGATAGAAAGGGACTAGCGGGGTACCAAGAGACCCAGTACTTC
NA	TRBV6-1	15	TRBJ1-3	NA	CASSEIQYSGNTIYF	TGTGCCAGCAGTGAAATCCAGTACTCTGGAAACACCATATATTTT
NA	TRBV5-1	14	TRBJ2-5	NA	CASSLVASSETQYF	TGCGCCAGCAGCTTGGTGGCTAGCTCGGAGACCCAGTACTTC
NA	TRBV19	15	TRBJ1-5	NA	CASSFSTASNQPQHF	TGTGCCAGTAGTTTTTCGACAGCGAGCAATCAGCCCCAGCATTTT
NA	TRBV3-1/TRBV3-2	15	TRBJ1-1	NA	CASSQFSVGNTEAFF	TGTGCCAGCAGCCAATTCAGCGTGGGGAACACTGAAGCTTTCTTT
NA	TRBV18	15	TRBJ2-4	NA	CASSPPSLVANIQYF	TGTGCCAGCTCACCACCCTCTCTAGTTGCAAACATTCAGTACTTC
NA	TRBV3-1/TRBV3-2	13	TRBJ2-5	NA	CASSQGEWETQYF	TGTGCCAGCAGCCAAGGCGAATGGGAGACCCAGTACTTC